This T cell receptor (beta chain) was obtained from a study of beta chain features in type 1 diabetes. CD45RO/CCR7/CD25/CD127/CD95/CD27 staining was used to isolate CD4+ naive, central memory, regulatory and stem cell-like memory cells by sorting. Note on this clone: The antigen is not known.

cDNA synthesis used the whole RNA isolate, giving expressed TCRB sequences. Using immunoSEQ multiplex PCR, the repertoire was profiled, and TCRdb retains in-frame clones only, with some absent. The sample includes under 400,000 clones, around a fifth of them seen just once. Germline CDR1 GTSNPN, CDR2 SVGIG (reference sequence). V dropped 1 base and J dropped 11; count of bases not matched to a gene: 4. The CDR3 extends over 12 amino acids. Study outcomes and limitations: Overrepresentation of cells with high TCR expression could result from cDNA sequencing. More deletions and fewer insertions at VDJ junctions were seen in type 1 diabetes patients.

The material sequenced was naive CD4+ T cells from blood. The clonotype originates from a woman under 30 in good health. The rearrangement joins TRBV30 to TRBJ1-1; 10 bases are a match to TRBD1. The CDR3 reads CAWSGGQGGAFF. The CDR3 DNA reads TGTGCCTGGAGTGGAGGACAGGGGGGGGCTTTCTTT.